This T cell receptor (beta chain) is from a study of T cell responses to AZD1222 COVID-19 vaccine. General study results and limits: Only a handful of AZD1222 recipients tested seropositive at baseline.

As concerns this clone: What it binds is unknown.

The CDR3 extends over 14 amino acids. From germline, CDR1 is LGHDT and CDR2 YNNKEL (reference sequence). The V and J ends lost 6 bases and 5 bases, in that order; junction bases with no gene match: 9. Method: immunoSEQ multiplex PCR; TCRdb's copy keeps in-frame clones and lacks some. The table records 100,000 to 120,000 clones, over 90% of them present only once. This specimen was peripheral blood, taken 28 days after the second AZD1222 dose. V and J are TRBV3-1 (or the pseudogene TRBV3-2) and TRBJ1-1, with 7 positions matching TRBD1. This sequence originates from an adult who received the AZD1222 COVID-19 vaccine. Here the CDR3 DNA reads TGTGCCAGCAGGTACCGGGACAGAGGGACTGAAGCTTTCTTT. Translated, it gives CASRYRDRGTEAFF.